Listed here are 24 T cell receptor beta chains from one sample, sequenced in a study of CD8 T cell repertoires and HIV-1 epitope variants. Assay: immunoSEQ multiplex PCR; the TCRdb copy retains only in-frame clones and omits some. Among a few thousand clones listed, around 66% were seen once. Their antigens remain unidentified. Sequenced material: cultured CD8+ T cells derived from PBMCs. All receptors come from a male donor with HIV.

The rearrangement uses TRBV2 and TRBJ1-1; D gene ambiguous. The CDR3 has 12 residues. Per germline, CDR1 SNHLY and CDR2 FYNNEI. With 4 bases removed from V and 8 bases from J, the gap between germline ends came to 11 bases. In DNA form, the CDR3 reads TGTGCCAGCAGTGGGCTACACCCCGAAGCTTTCTTT. Translating gives CASSGLHPEAFF.

This clone was recorded a few times. The chain combines TRBV29-1 with TRBJ1-1; D perhaps matches TRBD1 (5 bases). V dropped 7 bases and J dropped 0 bases, with 15 bases sitting between them. CDR1 SQVTM and CDR2 ANQGSEA come from the germline V gene. The CDR3 has 14 amino acids. Here the CDR3 reads CSASLTDMNTEAFF. The DNA for the CDR3 is TGCAGCGCATCCCTGACAGATATGAACACTGAAGCTTTCTTT. The full variable domain, rest sourced from reference TRBV29-1 and TRBJ1-1, is SAVISQKPSRDICQRGTSLTIQCQVDSQVTMMFWYRQQPGQSLTLIATANQGSEATYESGFVIDKFPISRPNLTFSTLTVSNMSPEDSSIYLCSASLTDMNTEAFFGQGTRLTVV.

V is TRBV5-4 and J is TRBJ1-1, with D perhaps matching TRBD1 (5 bases). The CDR3 is made up of 14 amino acids. Per germline, CDR1 SGHNT and CDR2 YYREEE (reference sequence). V lost 2 bases and J lost 1, with 9 bases in between. The CDR3 region is CASSFAGGNTEAFF. CDR3 nucleotides: TGTGCCAGCAGCTTCGCCGGGGGGAACACTGAAGCTTTCTTT.

This chain uses TRBV6-5 with TRBJ1-2; D not resolved. Trimming cost V 0 bases and J 8 bases, with 10 bases left between them. This CDR3 has 13 amino acids. In germline, CDR1 is MNHEY, CDR2 SVGAGI. The CDR3 region is CASSYSKRQGYTF. DNA of the CDR3: TGTGCCAGCAGTTACTCGAAGCGGCAGGGCTACACCTTC.

This clone came up a few times. V gene TRBV6-6 combines with J gene TRBJ2-7; D may correspond to TRBD1 or TRBD2 (5 bases each). CDR1 is MNHNY, CDR2 SVGAGI, per germline (reference sequence). This CDR3 is built from 13 residues. V dropped 6 bases and J dropped 3 bases, with 12 bases sitting between them. CDR3 DNA: TGTGCCAGCAGACCTATTGGGGGCTACGAGCAGTACTTC. Translating gives CASRPIGGYEQYF.

The V gene is TRBV9, the J gene TRBJ1-1, with unresolved D. V lost 0 bases and J 0 bases, leaving 12 bases between the germline ends. This CDR3 has 16 residues. Per the germline V gene, CDR1 is SGDLS and CDR2 is YYNGEE. CDR3 region: CASSVADGMMNTEAFF. The CDR3 nucleotides read TGTGCCAGCAGCGTAGCTGATGGGATGATGAACACTGAAGCTTTCTTT.

The CDR3 region has the DNA TGTGCCAGCAGACCAGGGTCAGATACGCAGTATTTT. Translated: CASRPGSDTQYF. This chain joins TRBV6-6 and TRBJ2-3; maybe TRBD1 (5 bases). CDR3 size: 12 residues. Per the germline V gene, CDR1 is MNHNY and CDR2 is SVGAGI (reference sequence). V shed 6 bases and J shed 4 bases, with 8 bases lying between them.

This chain joins TRBV7-3 and TRBJ2-1; D is perhaps TRBD2 (5 bases). Looked up from germline, CDR1 is SGHTA and CDR2 is FQGTGA. V gave up 3 bases and J gave up 1 base, with 16 bases separating them. The CDR3 is 17 residues long. The CDR3 nucleotides read TGTGCCAGCAGCTTCCTTTCCGGGGTCGAATCCTACAATGAGCAGTTCTTC. The encoded protein is CASSFLSGVESYNEQFF.

This rearrangement joins TRBV28 to TRBJ2-3; no definite D call. The V end lost 2 bases, the J end lost 0 bases, and 6 bases lay between the germline ends. Per the germline V gene, CDR1 is MDHEN and CDR2 is SYDVKM. CDR3 length equals 14 residues. The CDR3 is CASSLIGSTDTQYF. The CDR3 DNA reads as TGTGCCAGCAGTTTAATCGGGAGCACAGATACGCAGTATTTT.

The V gene is TRBV28, the J gene TRBJ2-7; D is uncertain. The germline CDR1 and CDR2 sequences are MDHEN and SYDVKM. This CDR3 spans 14 amino acids. Trimming took off 4 bases at V and 2 bases at J, with 12 bases between the two ends. The CDR3: CASSSDVSAYEQYF. CDR3 nucleotide sequence: TGTGCCAGCAGTTCAGATGTCTCGGCCTACGAGCAGTACTTC.

The rearrangement uses TRBV7-6 and TRBJ2-1; possibly TRBD1 for D (8 bases). The germline V gene has CDR1 SGHVS and CDR2 FNYEAQ. Between the trimmed V and J ends, which lost 3 bases and 4 bases, there was a span of 13 bases. The length of the CDR3 is 15 residues. The CDR3 region is CASSLTQGGYNEQFF. CDR3 bases: TGTGCCAGCAGCTTGACACAGGGGGGGTACAATGAGCAGTTCTTC.

V usage is TRBV25-1 and J usage is TRBJ1-1; 8 bases map to TRBD1. The CDR3 is 18 amino acids. V shed 0 bases, J shed 4 bases, and the junction held 13 bases outside the gene matches. Germline V gives CDR1 MGHDK, CDR2 SYGVNS. The CDR3 bases are TGTGCCAGCAGTGAATATTTAGTGACGGACAGGGACGGCACTGAAGCTTTCTTT. Translated: CASSEYLVTDRDGTEAFF. The whole variable domain, filled in from reference TRBV25-1 and TRBJ1-1, reads EADIYQTPRYLVIGTGKKITLECSQTMGHDKMYWYQQDPGMELHLIHYSYGVNSTEKGDLSSESTVSRIRTEHFPLTLESARPSHTSQYLCASSEYLVTDRDGTEAFFGQGTRLTVV.

CDR3 amino acids: CASSQMRSSTSDTQYF. CDR3 in DNA: TGTGCCAGCAGCCAAATGCGGTCTAGCACGTCAGATACGCAGTATTTT. The chain recombines TRBV14 with TRBJ2-3, with a tentative D call TRBD2 (5 bases). This CDR3 is 16 amino acids long. Germline lookup yields CDR1 SGHDN and CDR2 FVKESK. V was clipped by 2 bases and J by 4 bases, with 16 bases between them.

In its sample, this clone was seen a few times. The V gene is TRBV28, the J gene TRBJ2-7; the D is unclear. V was pared by 7 bases and J by 1 base, with 5 bases between. The CDR3 consists of 11 residues. Germline CDR1 reads MDHEN; CDR2 reads SYDVKM. CDR3 amino acids: CASTYSYEQYF. The CDR3 DNA sequence: TGTGCCAGCACCTATTCCTACGAGCAGTACTTC. The whole variable domain, filled in from reference TRBV28 and TRBJ2-7, reads DVKVTQSSRYLVKRTGEKVFLECVQDMDHENMFWYRQDPGLGLRLIYFSYDVKMKEKGDIPEGYSVSREKKERFSLILESASTNQTSMYLCASTYSYEQYFGPGTRLTVT.

The rearrangement links TRBV6-5 to TRBJ2-6; D is unclear. V was pared by 10 bases and J by 3 bases, with 7 bases between. CDR1 and CDR2 (germline): MNHEY, SVGAGI. The CDR3 has 12 residues. CDR3 amino acids: CATGYGANVLTF. CDR3 sequence (DNA): TGTGCCACCGGCTATGGGGCCAACGTCCTGACTTTC.

The J gene is TRBJ2-2, the V gene TRBV5-4; D call uncertain. The CDR3 is 14 amino acids. Per the germline V gene, CDR1 is SGHNT and CDR2 is YYREEE (reference sequence). Trimming removed 3 bases at V and 4 bases at J, with 10 bases between. The CDR3 reads CASSWTAATGELFF. The CDR3 nucleotides are TGTGCCAGCAGCTGGACGGCAGCCACCGGGGAGCTGTTTTTT.

V and J are TRBV9 and TRBJ1-3; no clear D. This CDR3 spans 15 amino acids. Germline V lookup: CDR1 SGDLS, CDR2 YYNGEE. With 0 bases removed from V and 2 bases from J, the gap between germline ends came to 9 bases. For the CDR3, the DNA is TGTGCCAGCAGCGTAGGCTGGAAAGCTGGAAACACCATATATTTT. Translation gives CASSVGWKAGNTIYF.

This clone turned up a few times. V is TRBV27 and J is TRBJ2-3; D perhaps matches TRBD2 (6 bases). Trimming cost V 3 bases and J 1 base, with 14 bases left between them. Germline-derived CDR1 and CDR2 are MNHEY and SMNVEV (reference sequence). The CDR3 is 16 residues long. The CDR3 region has the DNA TGTGCCAGCAGTTTCCGGGACTTACGCGGCACAGATACGCAGTATTTT. The encoded protein is CASSFRDLRGTDTQYF.

V is TRBV6-6 and J is TRBJ2-3; D is uncertain. The CDR3 is made up of 15 amino acids. The germline V and J ends were trimmed by 0 bases and 4 bases, with 11 bases remaining between them. Per germline, CDR1 MNHNY and CDR2 SVGAGI (reference sequence). The CDR3 DNA sequence: TGTGCCAGCAGTTACTCCATGGGCGTGGCAGATACGCAGTATTTT. Protein: CASSYSMGVADTQYF.

J is TRBJ1-1 and V is TRBV30; TRBD1 matches at 7 bases. This CDR3 contains 16 residues. The germline gives CDR1 GTSNPN, CDR2 SVGIG (reference sequence). V dropped 7 bases and J dropped 3; count of bases not matched to a gene: 17. The CDR3 DNA reads TGTGCCTTAGGGGGCTTGGGGTTCCGTTACGACACTGAAGCTTTCTTT. Translating it yields CALGGLGFRYDTEAFF.

The V gene is TRBV13, the J gene TRBJ2-4; either TRBD1 or TRBD2 may supply D (6 bases each). Germline V gives CDR1 PRHDT, CDR2 FYEKMQ (reference sequence). The CDR3 is made up of 19 amino acids. Deletions cut 4 bases from V and 1 base from J, with 23 bases between. The CDR3 loop reads CASSWTVTERGAAKNIQYF. In DNA, the CDR3 is TGTGCCAGCAGCTGGACAGTGACCGAGAGGGGGGCGGCCAAAAACATTCAGTACTTC.

V and J are TRBV15 and TRBJ2-5; D might be TRBD1 or TRBD2, each matching 7 bases. V was clipped by 0 bases and J by 3 bases, with 14 bases between them. Germline-derived CDR1 and CDR2 are LNHNV and YYDKDF (reference sequence). The CDR3 length is 16 residues. CDR3 residues: CATSRDLQGREETQYF. The CDR3 DNA is TGTGCCACCAGCAGAGATCTACAGGGGAGGGAAGAGACCCAGTACTTC.

The chain joins TRBV10-2 to TRBJ2-7; D possibly corresponds to TRBD2 (6 bases). This CDR3 is 19 amino acids long. Per germline, CDR1 WSHSY and CDR2 SAAADI. Trimming removed 6 bases at V and 0 bases at J, with 27 bases between. The CDR3 is CASSQEPGAGALSSYEQYF. The CDR3 DNA follows: TGCGCCAGCAGCCAAGAGCCGGGAGCGGGCGCCCTGAGCTCCTACGAGCAGTACTTC.

This sequence joins TRBV28 and TRBJ1-2, with D tentatively TRBD1 (5 bases). This CDR3 region has 13 residues. The germline gives CDR1 MDHEN, CDR2 SYDVKM. Trimming removed 3 bases from V and 5 bases from J, with 10 bases in between. CDR3 nucleotides: TGTGCCAGCAGTTTTTTTGGGGGGTATGGCTACACCTTC. The encoded protein is CASSFFGGYGYTF.